This T cell receptor beta chain is drawn from a study of cytomegalovirus exposure and HLA in healthy donors (dated by TCRdb to about 2017). Background on the whole study: An earlier analysis of around 600 of the donors reported 250 to 300 Gb of sequence data and some 120 million unique TCR beta sequences from about 200 million T cells. An early release covering around 630 HLA-typed donors comprised approximately 290 gigabases of sequencing data and around 85 million unique TCR sequences. Among the roughly 400 genotyped donors, around 81% belonged to the genetic ancestry cluster associated with self-reported Caucasian donors. The study was designed to test whether signatures of past pathogen exposure could be identified by cataloging public T cell receptors. The T cell repertoires of several hundred subjects were profiled by immunosequencing and related to cytomegalovirus serostatus. Along with the approximately 700-subject first cohort, a separate validation cohort of about 110 different subjects was used. To predict cytomegalovirus infection status, the study brought together high-throughput TCR immunosequencing, statistical association of individual TCRs with disease status, and machine learning. A later analysis re-analyzed previously published TCR beta repertoires from hundreds of donors and added high-resolution HLA genotyping to study TCR occurrence patterns. Rather than using new phenotypic data, the later analysis identified candidate immune exposures from TCR beta sequences and from how often those sequences occurred across donors. To decide whether each TCR beta V gene segment behaved as functional or pseudogenic, an earlier analysis of some 570 of the donors relied on high-throughput TCR beta sequencing. Donor age, sex, ethnicity and CMV serostatus were collected together with the repertoire data. In a later genetic analysis, genome-wide SNP genotypes for 398 of the 666 donors were used, and that subset was treated as a discovery cohort. All discovery cohort repertoires had been generated using a single sequencing platform. HLA typing included class I and class II loci at four-digit resolution. Typing coverage varied by locus: about 620-630 donors for A, B, C, DRB1 and DQB1; some 520 for DQA1; over 600 for DPA1; fewer than 480 for DPB1. Because of strong linkage in the cohort, 5 or 6 DR-DQ haplotypes were treated as single units for association and clustering. Among around 400 genotyped donors of the cohort, an average of approximately 240,000 unique TCR beta nucleotide sequences was sequenced per donor, of which approximately 18% were non-productive.

Receptors were amplified or captured by the immunoSEQ multiplex PCR assay. A mixture of 60 forward primers for TCR Vbeta segments and 13 reverse primers for TCR Jbeta segments was used in the multiplex PCR. Amplification of the CDR3 region of rearranged TCR beta genes was performed with a multiplex PCR assay on genomic DNA. Amplified TCR beta libraries were sequenced as 87-base-pair reads on the Illumina HiSeq System. The authors processed their data as follows. A later analysis counted 65 million to 90 million unique TCR beta chains across the 700 or so repertoires, and 9.5 million to 11 million of these chains were shared by at least two donors. Raw reads were error-corrected and collapsed into unique sequences by a nearest-neighbor algorithm in which closely related sequences were merged to remove PCR and sequencing errors. To assign V, D and J gene segments, CDR3 sequences were aligned to IMGT reference sequences. Each retained sequence needed at least a six-nucleotide match to both a V gene segment and a J gene segment. Rearrangements were classified as productive when the CDR3 lacked stop codons and remained in frame with V and J, and all other rearrangements were classified as non-productive. CDR3 was defined by IMGT convention, running from the second conserved V-encoded cysteine to the conserved J-encoded phenylalanine. Sequences without an unambiguous match to a single V gene segment were excluded from the earlier analysis of 450 to 750 of the donors. In an earlier analysis of around 590 of the donors, a V segment was called functional when productive rearrangements were above 56.7%, and segregating when the standard deviation between donors exceeded 5%. A statistical classification framework was built for diagnosing cytomegalovirus status from the catalog of TCR beta chain sequences. In a later analysis, TCR nucleotide sequences were compared against IMGT/GENE-DB human TR gene sequences so that V and J genes could be assigned. In a later analysis, CDR3 sequences and most-parsimonious VDJ recombination scenarios were assigned using the TCRdist pipeline. In a later analysis, every TCR beta chain was defined by the combination of its CDR3 amino acid sequence and its V-gene family, and reads without a unique V-gene family were dropped. To address suspected cross-contamination and a sequencing artifact, a later analysis removed a few hundred highly shared, low-generation-probability nucleotide sequences. In a later analysis, a clonal expansion index was calculated for each public chain from normalized within-repertoire ranks of inferred template counts. In a later analysis, generation probabilities were computed using a VDJ recombination model fitted to out-of-frame rearrangements, and the results were checked against IGoR. A later analysis scored TCR-TCR, TCR-HLA and TCR-CMV co-occurrence with hypergeometric tests, applying a repertoire-size bias correction to TCR pairs. In a later analysis, false discovery rates were estimated by permuting HLA or CMV assignments 20 times. In a later analysis, co-occurring TCRs were grouped using DBSCAN, with TCRdist sequence similarity added in when clustering inside HLA-allele-positive subsets. Co-occurrence clustering excluded repertoires with fewer than 30,000 or more than 120,000 public chains, plus five with anomalous nucleotide sharing. In TCRdb, the immuneACCESS table is reduced to in-frame sequences with V and J assigned. These tables do not hold every clone; where another copy was compared, an unresolved V gene accounts for under half, and the others remain unexplained. D and trimming come from the DNA, and the V and J calls and clone size come from that table. In this sample the table shows some 190,000 clones, about 80% of which occur a single time. The ten most abundant clones make up about 1% of the sample.

The cohort was made up of 500 to 850 healthy bone marrow donors. At the time of sampling, every cohort member was nominally healthy, though immune exposures that went unrecorded were likely present. The donor was CMV seronegative and was included in the group of a few hundred seronegative cohort members. A peripheral blood sample was collected from each donor, and TCR beta sequencing was performed on peripheral blood mononuclear cells. Genomic DNA was extracted from the blood cell samples with the Qiagen DNeasy Blood Extraction Kit. Summary of the overall study and its limitations: In a later genetic analysis, a missense DCLRE1C variant was associated with V-gene and J-gene trimming of TCR beta chains, and the association was replicated in an independent cohort. The classifier was reported to diagnose cytomegalovirus status with high specificity and sensitivity in both the original and validation cohorts. A total of 150 to 200 TCR beta chains were listed by the study as associated with cytomegalovirus. A later analysis found that TCR association rates varied across HLA loci, with DRB1 alleles showing the most associated TCRs and HLA-C alleles the fewest. Sequencing depth was assumed to be roughly uniform across donors in the presence/absence analyses, though that assumption may not hold. Assigning TCR associations to individual alleles was difficult when HLA alleles, especially DR and DQ, strongly co-occurred. In a later genetic analysis, fewer N-insertions in productive TCRs were reported among donors in an Asian-associated ancestry cluster than the approximately 710-donor mean. A later analysis reported that several top co-occurrence clusters appeared linked to parvovirus B19, influenza, CMV and Epstein-Barr virus. Compared with equally common non-associated chains, HLA-associated TCR beta chains in a later analysis were more clonally expanded and had lower generation probabilities. In an earlier analysis of some 640 of the donors, most TCR beta V segments were observed in productive rearrangements about 87% or about 30% of the time, broadly matching IMGT annotations. Linkage disequilibrium might explain the correlated functional status among segregating V segments, but an unknown experimental factor could not be ruled out. According to a later analysis, most CMV-associated TCR beta chains appeared to be HLA-restricted, and the HLA associations seemed to be driven largely by CMV exposure. Most TCR sequences were observed very rarely across donors, whereas some public TCRs were present in many individuals. A further reported finding was that TCR beta sequences accurately predicted the HLA-A and HLA-B alleles for most subjects in the first cohort. This cohort had only TCR beta chains sequenced, and the lack of alpha or paired-chain data limited which features could be detected. A group of highly shared sequence variants was considered likely to be a technical artifact of the sequencing pipeline. Specific HLA alleles were associated with over 15,000 TCR beta sequences at a false discovery rate of 0.05 in a later analysis. In vitro tests confirmed that three of the cytomegalovirus-associated TCR beta chains recognize cytomegalovirus antigens. The only immune exposure information available for the cohort was CMV serostatus. According to the authors, the approach could potentially be generalized to other disease states and immunological phenotypes. Some IMGT-functional V segments, including TRBV6-2 and TRBV6-3, could not be told apart with the 87-base-pair reads, so those segments were excluded. The earlier analysis of 587 of the donors excluded 15 to 20 rarely observed V segments, including chromosome 9 orphons, because counts were too low. HLA typing was unavailable for some donors at each locus, so association tests used only the typed subset.

With respect to this clone: This receptor's antigen is unknown. Per-nucleotide qualities are absent, and no much larger clonotype sits a single base away.

Looking up the germline V gene (reference sequence) yields CDR1 MNHNY and CDR2 SVGAGI. The CDR3 spans 13 residues, from the cysteine through the phenylalanine. The kept DNA is CDR3 alone, 39 bases in frame from the first base. Trimming at the junction amounts to 5 bases on V and 4 bases on J, and the germline ends lie 9 bases apart. The sample consisted of PBMCs. The TCR was taken from a woman in her 40s in good health and CMV-seronegative. The chain is assembled from TRBV6-6 and TRBJ1-3, and TRBD1 may be the D gene, going by 5 matching bases. The CDR3 corresponds to CASSPGEGNTIYF. The nucleotide sequence reads TGTGCCAGCAGTCCGGGGGAGGGAAACACCATATATTTT.